Detailed here is one T cell receptor (beta chain). Germline V gene lookup returns CDR1 MDHEN and CDR2 SYDVKM. The CDR3 consists of 14 residues. Trimming cost V 7 bases and J 1 base, with 13 bases left between them. TCRdb redid the calling of the reads with MiXCR, one entry per CDR3 protein. Of approximately 190,000 distinct CDR3 sequences detected, 9.5% appear once; the ten largest clones hold about 4.6%. This record belongs to a study of T cell repertoires in cytomegalovirus infection. Sequencing was done on a sample of PBMCs. The sequence derives from a human donor in good health (CMV status not recorded). Some clones in this sample may be carry-over from other donors' samples. This chain uses TRBV28 with TRBJ2-5, with D possibly being TRBD2 (6 bases). The CDR3 region is CASIPAGTQETQYF. CDR3 nucleotides: TGTGCCAGCATCCCCGCGGGGACCCAAGAGACCCAGTACTTC.